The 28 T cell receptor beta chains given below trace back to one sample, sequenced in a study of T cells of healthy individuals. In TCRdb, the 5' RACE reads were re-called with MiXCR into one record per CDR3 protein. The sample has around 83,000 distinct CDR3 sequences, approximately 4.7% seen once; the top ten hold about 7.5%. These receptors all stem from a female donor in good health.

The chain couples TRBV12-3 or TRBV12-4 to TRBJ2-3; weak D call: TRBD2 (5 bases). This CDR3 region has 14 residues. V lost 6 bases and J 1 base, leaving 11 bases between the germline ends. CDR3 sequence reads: CASSARRRTDTQYF. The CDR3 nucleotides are TGTGCCAGCAGCGCGCGGAGGCGCACAGATACGCAGTATTTT.

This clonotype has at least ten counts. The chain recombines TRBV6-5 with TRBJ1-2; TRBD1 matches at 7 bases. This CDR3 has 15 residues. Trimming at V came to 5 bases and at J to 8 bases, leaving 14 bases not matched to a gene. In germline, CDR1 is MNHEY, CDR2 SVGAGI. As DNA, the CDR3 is TGTGCCAGCAGTCAGGGGGGGGGATCGGGTCGGGGCTACACCTTC. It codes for CASSQGGGSGRGYTF.

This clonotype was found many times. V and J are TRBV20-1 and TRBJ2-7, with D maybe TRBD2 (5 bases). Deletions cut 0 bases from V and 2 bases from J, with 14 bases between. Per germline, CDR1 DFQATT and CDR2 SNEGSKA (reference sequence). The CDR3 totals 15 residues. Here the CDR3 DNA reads TGCAGTGCTAGAGATGGGAGCGGAGGACCCTACGAGCAGTACTTC. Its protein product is CSARDGSGGPYEQYF.

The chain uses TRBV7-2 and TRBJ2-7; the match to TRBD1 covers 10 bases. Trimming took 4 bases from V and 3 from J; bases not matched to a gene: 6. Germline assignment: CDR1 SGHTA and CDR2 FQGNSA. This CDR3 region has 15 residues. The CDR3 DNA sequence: TGTGCCAGCAGCTCGAGCGACAGGGGGCGCTACGAGCAGTACTTC. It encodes CASSSSDRGRYEQYF.

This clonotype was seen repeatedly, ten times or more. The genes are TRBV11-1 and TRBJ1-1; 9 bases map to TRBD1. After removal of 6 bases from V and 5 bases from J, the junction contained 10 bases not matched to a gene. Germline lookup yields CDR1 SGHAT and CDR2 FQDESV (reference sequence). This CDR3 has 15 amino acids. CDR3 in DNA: TGTGCCAGCAGTTACACAGGGGGCCCAGGAACTGAAGCTTTCTTT. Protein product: CASSYTGGPGTEAFF.

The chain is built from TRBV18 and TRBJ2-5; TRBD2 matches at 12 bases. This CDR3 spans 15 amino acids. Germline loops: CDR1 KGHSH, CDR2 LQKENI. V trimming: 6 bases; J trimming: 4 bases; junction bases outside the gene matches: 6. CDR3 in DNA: TGTGCCAGCTCGGATTTGGGACTAGCGGGAGAGACCCAGTACTTC. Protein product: CASSDLGLAGETQYF. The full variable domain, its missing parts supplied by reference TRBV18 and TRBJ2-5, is NAGVMQNPRHLVRRRGQEARLRCSPMKGHSHVYWYRQLPEEGLKFMVYLQKENIIDESGMPKERFSAEFPKEGPSILRIQQVVRGDSAAYFCASSDLGLAGETQYFGPGTRLLVL.

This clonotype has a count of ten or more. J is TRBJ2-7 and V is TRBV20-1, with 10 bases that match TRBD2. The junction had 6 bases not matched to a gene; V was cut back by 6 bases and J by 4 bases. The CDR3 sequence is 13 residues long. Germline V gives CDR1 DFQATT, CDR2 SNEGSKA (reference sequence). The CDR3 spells CSAHSSGSYEQYF. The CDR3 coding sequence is TGCAGTGCCCACTCTAGCGGGAGTTACGAGCAGTACTTC.

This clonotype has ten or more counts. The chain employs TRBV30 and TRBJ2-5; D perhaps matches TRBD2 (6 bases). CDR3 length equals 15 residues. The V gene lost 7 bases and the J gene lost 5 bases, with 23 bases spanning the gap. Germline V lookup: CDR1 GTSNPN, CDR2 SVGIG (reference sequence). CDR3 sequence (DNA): TGTGCCTTATCCCGGGACTCCCGCTTAGAGGAGACCCAGTACTTC. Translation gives CALSRDSRLEETQYF.

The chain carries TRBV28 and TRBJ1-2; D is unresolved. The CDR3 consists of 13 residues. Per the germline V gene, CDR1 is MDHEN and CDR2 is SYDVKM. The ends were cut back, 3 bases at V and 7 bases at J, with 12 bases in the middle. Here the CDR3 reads CASSFGISSGYTF. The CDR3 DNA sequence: TGTGCCAGCAGTTTTGGGATTTCTAGTGGCTACACCTTC.

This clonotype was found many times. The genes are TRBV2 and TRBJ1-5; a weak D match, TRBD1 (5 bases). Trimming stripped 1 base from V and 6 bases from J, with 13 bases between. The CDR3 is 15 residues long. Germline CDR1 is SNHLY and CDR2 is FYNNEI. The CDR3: CASSEERGLSQPQHF. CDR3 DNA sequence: TGTGCCAGCAGTGAAGAGCGGGGGTTAAGTCAGCCCCAGCATTTT.

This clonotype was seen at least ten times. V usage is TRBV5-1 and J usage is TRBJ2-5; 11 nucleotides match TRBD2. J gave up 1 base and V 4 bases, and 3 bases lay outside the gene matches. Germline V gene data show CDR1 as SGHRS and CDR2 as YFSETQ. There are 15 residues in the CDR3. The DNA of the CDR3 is TGCGCCAGCAGCCAACTAGCGGGAGTCCAAGAGACCCAGTACTTC. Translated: CASSQLAGVQETQYF.

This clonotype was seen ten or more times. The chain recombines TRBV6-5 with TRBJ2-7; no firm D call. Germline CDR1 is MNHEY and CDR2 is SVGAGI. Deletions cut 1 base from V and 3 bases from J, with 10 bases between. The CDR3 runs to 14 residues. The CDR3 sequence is CASSYYGQYYEQYF. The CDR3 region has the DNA TGTGCCAGCAGTTACTACGGGCAATACTACGAGCAGTACTTC.

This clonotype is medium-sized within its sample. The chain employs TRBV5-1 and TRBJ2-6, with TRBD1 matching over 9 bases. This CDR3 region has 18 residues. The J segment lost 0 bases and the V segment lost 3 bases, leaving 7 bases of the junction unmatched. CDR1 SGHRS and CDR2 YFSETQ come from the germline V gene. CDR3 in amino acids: CASSSFGTGRSGANVLTF. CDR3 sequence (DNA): TGCGCCAGCAGCTCATTCGGGACAGGGCGCTCTGGGGCCAACGTCCTGACTTTC.

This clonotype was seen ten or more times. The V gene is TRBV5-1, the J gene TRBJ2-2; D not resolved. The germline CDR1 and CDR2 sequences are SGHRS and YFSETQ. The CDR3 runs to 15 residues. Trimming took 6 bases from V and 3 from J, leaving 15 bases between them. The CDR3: CASIPGAAYTGELFF. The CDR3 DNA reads TGCGCCAGCATCCCTGGCGCGGCCTACACCGGGGAGCTGTTTTTT.

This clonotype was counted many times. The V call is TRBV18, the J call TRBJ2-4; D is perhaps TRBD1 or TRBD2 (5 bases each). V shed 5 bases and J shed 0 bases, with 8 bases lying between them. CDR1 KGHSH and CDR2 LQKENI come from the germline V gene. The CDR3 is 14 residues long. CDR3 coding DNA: TGTGCCAGCTCAGAGGGGCTAGCCAAAAACATTCAGTACTTC. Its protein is CASSEGLAKNIQYF.

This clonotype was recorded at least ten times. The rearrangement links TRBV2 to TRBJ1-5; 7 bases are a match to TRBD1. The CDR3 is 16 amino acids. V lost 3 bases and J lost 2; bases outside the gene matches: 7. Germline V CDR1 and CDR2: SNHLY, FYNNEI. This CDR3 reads CASSDRQGDRNQPQHF. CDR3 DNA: TGTGCCAGCAGTGATCGGCAGGGGGATCGCAATCAGCCCCAGCATTTT.

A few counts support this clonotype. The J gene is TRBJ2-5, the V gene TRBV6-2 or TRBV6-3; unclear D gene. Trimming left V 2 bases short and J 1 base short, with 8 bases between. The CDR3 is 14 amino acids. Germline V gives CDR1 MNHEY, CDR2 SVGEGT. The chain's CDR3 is CASSYLDTQETQYF. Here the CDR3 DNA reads TGTGCCAGCAGTTACCTCGACACCCAAGAGACCCAGTACTTC.

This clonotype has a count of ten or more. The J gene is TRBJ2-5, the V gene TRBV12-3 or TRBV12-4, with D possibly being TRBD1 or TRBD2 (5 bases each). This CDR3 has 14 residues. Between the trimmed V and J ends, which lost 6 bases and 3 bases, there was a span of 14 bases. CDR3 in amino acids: CASSPAGTKETQYF. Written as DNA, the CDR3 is TGTGCCAGCAGCCCTGCAGGGACCAAAGAGACCCAGTACTTC.

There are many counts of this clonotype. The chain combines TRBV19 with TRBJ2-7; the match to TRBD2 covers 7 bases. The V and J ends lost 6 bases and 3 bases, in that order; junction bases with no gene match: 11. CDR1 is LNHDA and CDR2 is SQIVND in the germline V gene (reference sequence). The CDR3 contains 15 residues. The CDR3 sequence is CASSPAGTKIYEQYF. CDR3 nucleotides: TGTGCCAGTAGCCCGGCCGGGACTAAAATCTACGAGCAGTACTTC.

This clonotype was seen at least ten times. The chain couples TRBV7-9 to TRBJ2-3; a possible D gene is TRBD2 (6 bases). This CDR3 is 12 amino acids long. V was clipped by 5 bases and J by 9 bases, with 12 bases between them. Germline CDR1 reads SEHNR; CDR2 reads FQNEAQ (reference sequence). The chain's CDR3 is CASSPRAGTQYF. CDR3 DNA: TGTGCCAGCAGCCCCCGCGCGGGGACGCAGTATTTT.

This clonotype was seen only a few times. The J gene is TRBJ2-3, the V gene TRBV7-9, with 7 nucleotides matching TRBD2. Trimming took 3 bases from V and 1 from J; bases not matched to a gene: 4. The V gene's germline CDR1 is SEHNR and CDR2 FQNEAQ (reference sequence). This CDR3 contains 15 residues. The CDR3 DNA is TGTGCCAGCAGCTTGGCTAGCGGAGGCACAGATACGCAGTATTTT. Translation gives CASSLASGGTDTQYF. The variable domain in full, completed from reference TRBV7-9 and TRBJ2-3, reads DTGVSQNPRHKITKRGQNVTFRCDPISEHNRLYWYRQTLGQGPEFLTYFQNEAQLEKSRLLSDRFSAERPKGSFSTLEIQRTEQGDSAMYLCASSLASGGTDTQYFGPGTRLTVL.

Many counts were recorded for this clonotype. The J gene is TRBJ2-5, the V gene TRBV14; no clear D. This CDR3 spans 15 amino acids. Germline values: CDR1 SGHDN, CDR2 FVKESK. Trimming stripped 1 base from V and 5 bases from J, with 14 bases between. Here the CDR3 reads CASSQGSLALETQYF. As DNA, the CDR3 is TGTGCCAGCAGCCAAGGGTCCCTCGCGTTGGAGACCCAGTACTTC.

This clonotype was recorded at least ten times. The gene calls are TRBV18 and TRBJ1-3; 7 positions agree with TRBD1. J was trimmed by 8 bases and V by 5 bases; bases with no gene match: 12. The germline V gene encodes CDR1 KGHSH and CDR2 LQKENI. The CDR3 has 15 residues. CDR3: CASSFTGAVEDTIYF. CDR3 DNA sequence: TGTGCCAGCTCATTCACAGGGGCGGTTGAAGACACCATATATTTT.

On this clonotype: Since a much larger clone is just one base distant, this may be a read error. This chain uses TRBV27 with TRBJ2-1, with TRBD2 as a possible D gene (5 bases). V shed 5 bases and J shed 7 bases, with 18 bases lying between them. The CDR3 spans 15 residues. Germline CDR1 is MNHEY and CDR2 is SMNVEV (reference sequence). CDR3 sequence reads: CASSPIGPEGNEQFF. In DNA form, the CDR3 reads TGTGCCAGCAGTCCTATAGGGCCAGAGGGTAATGAGCAGTTCTTC.

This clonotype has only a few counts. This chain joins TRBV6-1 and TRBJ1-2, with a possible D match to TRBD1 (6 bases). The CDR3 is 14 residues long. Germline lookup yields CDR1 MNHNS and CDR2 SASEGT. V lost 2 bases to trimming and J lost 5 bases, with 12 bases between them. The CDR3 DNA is TGTGCCAGCAGTGAAAACTGGCAGGGGTATGGCTACACCTTC. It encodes CASSENWQGYGYTF.

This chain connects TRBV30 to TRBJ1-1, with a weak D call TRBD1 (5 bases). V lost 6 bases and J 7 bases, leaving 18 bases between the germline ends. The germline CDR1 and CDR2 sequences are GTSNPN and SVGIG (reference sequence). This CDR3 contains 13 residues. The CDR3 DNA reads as TGTGCCTGCACCCCTGGGGGGGTGGGTGAAGCTTTCTTT. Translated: CACTPGGVGEAFF.

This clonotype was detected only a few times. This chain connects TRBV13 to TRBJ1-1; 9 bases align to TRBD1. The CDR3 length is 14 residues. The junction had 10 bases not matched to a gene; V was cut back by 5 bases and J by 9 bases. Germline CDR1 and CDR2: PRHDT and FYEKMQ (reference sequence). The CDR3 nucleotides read TGTGCCAGCAGCCGCCGGGACAGGGACCCACAAGCTTTCTTT. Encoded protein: CASSRRDRDPQAFF.

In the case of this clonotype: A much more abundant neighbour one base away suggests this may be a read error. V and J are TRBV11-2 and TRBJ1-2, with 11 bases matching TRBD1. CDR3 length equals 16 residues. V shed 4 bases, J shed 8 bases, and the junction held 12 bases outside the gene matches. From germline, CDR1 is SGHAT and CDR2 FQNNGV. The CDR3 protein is CASSSWGQGVARGYTF. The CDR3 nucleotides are TGTGCCAGCAGCTCGTGGGGACAGGGGGTGGCTCGGGGCTACACCTTC.